Shown below are 27 T cell receptor beta chains from a single sample sequenced in a study of T cells in Graves' hyperthyroidism and ophthalmopathy. TCR beta CDR3 regions were amplified from RNA transcripts. A set of HTBI primers served as the primers for a first-round RT-PCR of the TCR CDR3. TCRdb re-called the multiplex PCR reads through MiXCR, storing one row per CDR3 protein. This sample has approximately 400,000 distinct CDR3 sequences; approximately 14% occur once, and the top ten carry roughly a fifth. Sequencing was performed on blood. All receptors come from a woman aged 25 to 39 with Graves' ophthalmopathy.

The table lists this clonotype with many counts. The CDR3 loop reads CAYTPAPRGIYGYTF. The CDR3 DNA is TGTGCCTATACACCAGCGCCGCGGGGGATTTATGGCTACACCTTC. The V and J genes are TRBV2 and TRBJ1-2; D is possibly TRBD1 (5 bases). The CDR3 is 15 amino acids. V lost 11 bases to trimming and J lost 5 bases, with 24 bases between them. Germline V gene data show CDR1 as SNHLY and CDR2 as FYNNEI. The full variable domain, completed using reference TRBV2 and TRBJ1-2, is EPEVTQTPSHQVTQMGQEVILRCVPISNHLYFYWYRQILGQKVEFLVSFYNNEISEKSEIFDDQFSVERPDGSNFTLKIRSTKLEDSAMYFCAYTPAPRGIYGYTFGSGTRLTVV.

This clonotype has a count of ten or more. The chain links TRBV5-6 to TRBJ2-5; D is possibly TRBD2 (5 bases). CDR3 length: 14 amino acids. CDR1 is SGHDT and CDR2 is YYEEEE in the germline V gene. V lost 0 bases and J lost 5, with 11 bases in between. The CDR3 region is CASSLVSSRETQYF. The CDR3 DNA is TGTGCCAGCAGCTTGGTATCTAGCAGGGAGACCCAGTACTTC. Together with reference TRBV5-6 and TRBJ2-5, the CDR3 gives the full variable domain: DAGVTQSPTHLIKTRGQQVTLRCSPKSGHDTVSWYQQALGQGPQFIFQYYEEEERQRGNFPDRFSGHQFPNYSSELNVNALLLGDSALYLCASSLVSSRETQYFGPGTRLLVL.

The chain carries TRBV7-8 and TRBJ2-3; tentative D call: TRBD2 (5 bases). V lost 3 bases to trimming and J lost 1 base, with 14 bases between them. The CDR3 covers 16 residues. Per the germline V gene, CDR1 is SGHVS and CDR2 is FQNEAQ. CDR3 in amino acids: CASSFVTGFGTDTQYF. CDR3 nucleotides: TGTGCCAGCAGCTTTGTGACGGGGTTCGGCACAGATACGCAGTATTTT.

This clonotype has only a few counts. V and J are TRBV20-1 and TRBJ2-1, with D perhaps matching TRBD2 (7 bases). Between the trimmed V and J ends, which lost 1 base and 7 bases, there was a span of 20 bases. The CDR3 has 16 amino acids. Germline assignment: CDR1 DFQATT and CDR2 SNEGSKA (reference sequence). The CDR3 DNA is TGCAGTGCTAGAGCCCGCTTAGGGGGGGGCCTAAATGAGCAGTTCTTC. Protein: CSARARLGGGLNEQFF.

This clonotype has ten or more counts. The chain has TRBV13 and TRBJ1-4; a possible D gene is TRBD1 (5 bases). The germline CDR1 and CDR2 sequences are PRHDT and FYEKMQ (reference sequence). V was shortened by 2 bases and J by 8 bases, with 9 bases between the two germline ends. The length of the CDR3 is 13 residues. The chain's CDR3 is CASSLRRDEKLFF. CDR3 nucleotides: TGTGCCAGCAGCTTACGCAGGGACGAAAAACTGTTTTTT.

This clonotype was picked up many times. The chain recombines TRBV27 with TRBJ1-2; D remains ambiguous. V gave up 3 bases and J gave up 7 bases, with 21 bases separating them. Germline V lookup: CDR1 MNHEY, CDR2 SMNVEV (reference sequence). CDR3 length: 16 amino acids. The CDR3: CASSLGGHDVFFGYTF. DNA of the CDR3: TGTGCCAGCAGTTTGGGAGGGCATGATGTTTTTTTTGGCTACACCTTC.

This clonotype has more than one count but fewer than ten. The chain combines TRBV9 with TRBJ2-1; weak D call: TRBD2 (5 bases). V lost 0 bases, J lost 8 bases, and 15 bases lay in between. There are 15 residues in the CDR3. The germline CDR1 and CDR2 sequences are SGDLS and YYNGEE. This CDR3 reads CASSVGSPGMDEQFF. For the CDR3, the DNA is TGTGCCAGCAGCGTAGGATCTCCCGGGATGGATGAGCAGTTCTTC.

Regarding this clonotype: A much larger clone is a single base away; this may be a read error. The chain has TRBV15 and TRBJ1-1; no clear D gene. Per the germline V gene, CDR1 is LNHNV and CDR2 is YYDKDF (reference sequence). The ends were cut back, 0 bases at V and 4 bases at J, with 12 bases in the middle. The CDR3 is made up of 15 amino acids. The CDR3 here is CATSRDRGSCTEAFF. The CDR3 nucleotides are TGTGCCACCAGCAGAGATAGAGGGTCGTGCACTGAAGCTTTCTTT.

This clonotype was recorded many times. The chain links TRBV7-3 to TRBJ2-2; D not resolved. CDR1 and CDR2 (germline): SGHTA, FQGTGA. Trimming removed 2 bases from V and 2 bases from J, with 15 bases in between. This CDR3 region has 17 residues. The CDR3 here is CASSLGVWRHNTGELFF. Written as DNA, the CDR3 is TGTGCCAGCAGCTTAGGGGTATGGAGACACAACACCGGGGAGCTGTTTTTT.

The chain uses TRBV27 and TRBJ2-5; no definite D call. Trimming pared 4 bases from V and 9 bases from J, leaving 15 bases between. Germline V gene lookup returns CDR1 MNHEY and CDR2 SMNVEV (reference sequence). This CDR3 has 13 amino acids. CDR3 residues: CASSSHTISAQYF. The CDR3 DNA sequence: TGTGCCAGCAGTTCACACACCATAAGTGCCCAGTACTTC.

This clonotype was observed many times. The V call is TRBV19, the J call TRBJ2-7, with D perhaps matching TRBD2 (5 bases). Trimming removed 5 bases at V and 0 bases at J, with 14 bases between. CDR1 LNHDA and CDR2 SQIVND come from the germline V gene (reference sequence). The length of the CDR3 is 15 residues. The CDR3 DNA reads TGTGCCAGTAGTTCCGGTAAGGGAGACTCCTACGAGCAGTACTTC. Translating it yields CASSSGKGDSYEQYF.

Worth noting for this clonotype: Possible read error: a much larger clone is one base away. The V call is TRBV5-1, the J call TRBJ1-2; D possibly corresponds to TRBD1 (6 bases). CDR1 is SGHRS and CDR2 is YFSETQ in the germline V gene. The CDR3 spans 14 residues. The CDR3 DNA reads as TGCGCCGGCAGCCAAGGACAGTCTAACTATGGCTACACCTTC. Translating it yields CAGSQGQSNYGYTF. Complete variable domain (other parts from reference TRBV5-1 and TRBJ1-2): KAGVTQTPRYLIKTRGQQVTLSCSPISGHRSVSWYQQTPGQGLQFLFEYFSETQRNKGNFPGRFSGRQFSNSRSEMNVSTLELGDSALYLCAGSQGQSNYGYTFGSGTRLTVV.

The chain joins TRBV27 to TRBJ2-3, with 8 positions matching TRBD1. CDR1 MNHEY and CDR2 SMNVEV come from the germline V gene (reference sequence). The junction had 8 bases not matched to a gene; V was cut back by 4 bases and J by 2 bases. The CDR3 runs 16 residues. The CDR3 region has the DNA TGTGCCAGCAGTTCTCGACAGGGGATAACCACAGATACGCAGTATTTT. Residues: CASSSRQGITTDTQYF.

In its sample, this clonotype was seen many times. This chain uses TRBV30 with TRBJ1-6; D is possibly TRBD1 (5 bases). CDR3 length: 13 residues. The V and J ends lost 0 bases and 7 bases respectively, with 7 bases between them. Germline lookup yields CDR1 GTSNPN and CDR2 SVGIG (reference sequence). CDR3 in amino acids: CAWSVPGNSPLHF. The CDR3 DNA reads as TGTGCCTGGAGTGTACCAGGGAATTCACCCCTCCACTTT.

This clonotype was seen at least ten times. The chain is built from TRBV28 and TRBJ2-7; D perhaps matches TRBD1 (5 bases). From germline, CDR1 is MDHEN and CDR2 SYDVKM. The CDR3 has 13 amino acids. Trimming took 5 bases from V and 6 from J, leaving 14 bases between them. The CDR3, as DNA: TGTGCCAGCAGTCCCCTGACAGCACGCGAGCAGTACTTC. This gives the protein CASSPLTAREQYF.

This clonotype occurred many times. The chain recombines TRBV6-1 with TRBJ1-6; 7 bases fit TRBD1. The ends lost 7 bases at V and 6 bases at J; junction bases unmatched: 12. The CDR3 spans 16 residues. Germline assignment: CDR1 MNHNS and CDR2 SASEGT. The CDR3 nucleotides read TGTGCCAGCAACCCACCACACAGGGGAGGTAATTCACCCCTCCACTTT. Translating it yields CASNPPHRGGNSPLHF.

This clonotype has a count of ten or more. This chain links TRBV28 with TRBJ2-5, with D possibly being TRBD1 or TRBD2 (5 bases each). V lost 5 bases and J lost 3, with 22 bases in between. Germline-derived CDR1 and CDR2 are MDHEN and SYDVKM. This CDR3 region has 17 residues. The CDR3 nucleotides are TGTGCCAGCAGTCCCATCGTGAGTCTGGGACCCGAAGAGACCCAGTACTTC. This gives the protein CASSPIVSLGPEETQYF. Filled out from reference TRBV28 and TRBJ2-5, the complete variable domain reads DVKVTQSSRYLVKRTGEKVFLECVQDMDHENMFWYRQDPGLGLRLIYFSYDVKMKEKGDIPEGYSVSREKKERFSLILESASTNQTSMYLCASSPIVSLGPEETQYFGPGTRLLVL.

This clonotype was seen many times. V gene TRBV2 combines with J gene TRBJ1-1; 10 nucleotides line up with TRBD1. The CDR3 has 13 residues. Germline trimming cut 10 bases from V and 5 bases from J; bases unmatched to any gene: 7. CDR1 is SNHLY, CDR2 FYNNEI, per germline. CDR3 nucleotides: TGTGCCACCGACAGGGGGCGCCGAACTGAAGCTTTCTTT. Amino acid sequence: CATDRGRRTEAFF. The full variable domain, its missing parts supplied by reference TRBV2 and TRBJ1-1, is EPEVTQTPSHQVTQMGQEVILRCVPISNHLYFYWYRQILGQKVEFLVSFYNNEISEKSEIFDDQFSVERPDGSNFTLKIRSTKLEDSAMYFCATDRGRRTEAFFGQGTRLTVV.

The chain recombines TRBV19 with TRBJ2-1; D is ambiguous. From germline, CDR1 is LNHDA and CDR2 SQIVND (reference sequence). The CDR3 has 15 residues. Trimming took off 0 bases at V and 4 bases at J, with 10 bases between the two ends. DNA for the CDR3: TGTGCCAGTAGTATAGATCTCTCGGATTACAATGAGCAGTTCTTC. Translation: CASSIDLSDYNEQFF.

This clonotype has ten or more counts. The chain couples TRBV7-8 to TRBJ2-5; D gene ambiguous. V shed 5 bases and J shed 5 bases, with 9 bases lying between them. Germline assignment: CDR1 SGHVS and CDR2 FQNEAQ. The CDR3 has 12 residues. This chain's CDR3 is CASSHIQETQYF. The CDR3 region has the DNA TGTGCCAGCAGCCACATTCAGGAGACCCAGTACTTC.

This clonotype appeared a few times. A much larger clonotype is one base distant, so this may be a read error. The rearrangement joins TRBV20-1 to TRBJ2-7; TRBD2 agrees at 7 bases. This CDR3 spans 11 amino acids. Germline V gene sequence: CDR1 DFQATT, CDR2 SNEGSKA (reference sequence). Trimming removed 4 bases from V and 9 bases from J; junction bases left unmatched: 6. The CDR3 sequence: CSATGPGGQYF. The CDR3 nucleotides are TGCAGTGCTACAGGACCGGGGGGGCAGTACTTC.

This clonotype was picked up one time. A much larger clone lies a single base off, so this may be a read error. V and J are TRBV6-2 or TRBV6-3 and TRBJ1-2; 8 bases agree with TRBD1. Germline CDR1 and CDR2: MNHEY and SVGEGT. This CDR3 contains 14 residues. The CDR3 nucleotides read TGTGCCAGCAAAAGACAGGGGTCTAACTATGGCTGCACCTTC. It encodes CASKRQGSNYGCTF.

In this sample, this clonotype turned up many times. The CDR3 loop is CSARGQFSYEQYF. Here the CDR3 DNA reads TGCAGTGCCCGCGGACAGTTCTCCTACGAGCAGTACTTC. V gene TRBV20-1 combines with J gene TRBJ2-7; the D gene is possibly TRBD1 (6 bases). The V end was cut by 6 bases, the J end by 0 bases, with 12 bases between. Germline V gene sequence: CDR1 DFQATT, CDR2 SNEGSKA (reference sequence). CDR3 length: 13 residues.

This clonotype appeared many times. The chain uses TRBV12-3 or TRBV12-4 and TRBJ1-5; TRBD1 agrees at 7 bases. The ends lost 6 bases at V and 6 bases at J; junction bases unmatched: 5. CDR3 length: 13 residues. The CDR3 sequence is CASSLDRLQPQHF. CDR3 DNA sequence: TGTGCCAGCAGCCTGGACAGGCTTCAGCCCCAGCATTTT.

The CDR3 here is CASSVEMRERAYQPQHF. In DNA, the CDR3 is TGTGCCAGCAGCGTAGAAATGAGGGAGCGGGCCTATCAGCCCCAGCATTTT. J is TRBJ1-5 and V is TRBV9; D remains unclear. Trimming took 0 bases from V and 5 from J, leaving 18 bases between them. Looked up from germline, CDR1 is SGDLS and CDR2 is YYNGEE. The CDR3 covers 17 residues.

In its sample, this clonotype was seen many times. The rearrangement links TRBV20-1 to TRBJ1-5; D uncertain. V shed 0 bases and J shed 2 bases, with 14 bases lying between them. The CDR3 loop spans 16 amino acids. Germline CDR1 DFQATT, CDR2 SNEGSKA (reference sequence). For the CDR3, the DNA is TGCAGTGCTAGAGATGTGGGCAACCCGGGCAATCAGCCCCAGCATTTT. It translates to CSARDVGNPGNQPQHF.

This clonotype occurred many times. V and J are TRBV30 and TRBJ2-5, with 9 positions matching TRBD2. The CDR3 is 20 residues long. The V gene's germline CDR1 is GTSNPN and CDR2 SVGIG (reference sequence). V shed 0 bases and J 0 bases; nucleotides not matched to a gene: 17. This chain's CDR3 is CAWSVWASGVRLSDQETQYF. The CDR3, as DNA: TGTGCCTGGAGTGTCTGGGCTAGCGGGGTACGGCTTTCGGACCAAGAGACCCAGTACTTC.